This entry features one T cell receptor beta chain sequence. As yet, its antigen is unknown. The PCR was carried out with 60 Vbeta primers and 13 Jbeta primers. Only in-frame clones appear in the TCRdb table, and some are missing; sequencing was by immunoSEQ multiplex PCR. This sample yields approximately 160,000 clones, of which approximately 77% are seen a single time; about 7.9% belongs to the top ten. This entry is derived from a study of cytomegalovirus exposure and HLA in healthy donors. All the people who gave samples were healthy bone marrow donors. Donors likely had unrecorded immune exposures despite being nominally healthy when sampled. The CDR3 is 14 amino acids. Looked up from germline, CDR1 is SGHAT and CDR2 is FQNNGV. V was pared by 1 base and J by 3 bases, with 2 bases of the junction left unmatched. General study results and limits: Listed as cytomegalovirus-associated were 150 to 200 TCR beta chains.

The TCR sequence derives from a male donor in good health and CMV-seropositive. V and J are TRBV11-2 and TRBJ2-5, with TRBD2 identical over 7 bases. Sample: PBMCs. CDR3 in amino acids: CASSLGGGEETQYF. In DNA form, the CDR3 reads TGTGCCAGCAGCTTAGGGGGAGGGGAAGAGACCCAGTACTTC.